This TCR beta chain was sequenced during a study of T cells in Graves' hyperthyroidism and ophthalmopathy. Looking at the study overall: Peripheral blood was acquired at first diagnosis, ahead of any therapy whatsoever.

It was RNA transcripts that yielded the amplified TCR beta CDR3 regions. First-round RT-PCR with HTBI primers amplified the TCR CDR3 region. From the multiplex PCR reads, TCRdb called clonotypes with MiXCR, one entry per CDR3 protein. The data contain fewer than 550,000 distinct CDR3 sequences, approximately 14% of them singletons. Germline V lookup: CDR1 SGHTA, CDR2 FQGNSA. The CDR3 runs to 14 residues. V shed 6 bases and J 0 bases; nucleotides not matched to a gene: 2. This clonotype appeared many times. The clonotype was recovered from a woman under 30 with Graves' hyperthyroidism. This chain connects TRBV7-2 to TRBJ1-1, with 9 bases identical to TRBD1. The sample comprised blood. CDR3 in DNA: TGTGCCAGCAGAGGACAGGGGTTGAACACTGAAGCTTTCTTT. Translation gives CASRGQGLNTEAFF.